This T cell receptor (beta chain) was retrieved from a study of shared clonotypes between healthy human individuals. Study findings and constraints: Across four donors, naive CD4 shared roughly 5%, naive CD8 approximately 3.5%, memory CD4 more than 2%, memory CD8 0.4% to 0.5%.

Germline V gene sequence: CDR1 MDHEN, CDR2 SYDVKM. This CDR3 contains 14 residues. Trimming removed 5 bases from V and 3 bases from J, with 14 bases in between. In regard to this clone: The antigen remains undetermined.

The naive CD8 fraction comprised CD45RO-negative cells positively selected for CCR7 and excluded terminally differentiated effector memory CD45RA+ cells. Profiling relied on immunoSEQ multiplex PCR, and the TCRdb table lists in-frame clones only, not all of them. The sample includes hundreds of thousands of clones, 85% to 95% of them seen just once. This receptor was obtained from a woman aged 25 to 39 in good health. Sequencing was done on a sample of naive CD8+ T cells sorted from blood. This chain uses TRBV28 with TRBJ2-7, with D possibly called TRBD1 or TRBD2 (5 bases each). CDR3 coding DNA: TGTGCCAGCAGTACCCTCGGGGCGGACTACGAGCAGTACTTC. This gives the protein CASSTLGADYEQYF. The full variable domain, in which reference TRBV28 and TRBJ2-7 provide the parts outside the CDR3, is DVKVTQSSRYLVKRTGEKVFLECVQDMDHENMFWYRQDPGLGLRLIYFSYDVKMKEKGDIPEGYSVSREKKERFSLILESASTNQTSMYLCASSTLGADYEQYFGPGTRLTVT.